Below, one TCR beta chain is given with its context. These data originate in a study of blood T cell repertoires in COVID-19. Overall study context: The samples span acute and convalescent COVID-19 from the United States, Italy and Spain.

The germline V gene has CDR1 SEHNR and CDR2 FQNEAQ (reference sequence). Trimming removed 7 bases at V and 7 bases at J, with 14 bases between. The CDR3 runs to 13 residues. Sequencing used immunoSEQ multiplex PCR; TCRdb keeps in-frame clones, though not all of them. The table shows about 170,000 clones, with around four fifths occurring only once. Material: peripheral blood. J is TRBJ1-5 and V is TRBV7-9; D not certain. The TCR sequence derives from a woman between 65 and 79 years old who had recovered from COVID-19. CDR3 coding DNA: TGTGCCAGCACCCGCGGGGTGTCCCAGCCCCAGCATTTT. It encodes CASTRGVSQPQHF.